This T cell receptor beta chain was recorded in a study of blood T cell repertoires in COVID-19. Looking at the study overall: Both acute and convalescent COVID-19 samples were obtained from the United States, Italy and Spain. The analysed material was cDNA or gDNA that came from T cells, B-cell-depleted T cells, or PBMCs.

Trimming removed 5 bases from V and 6 bases from J; junction bases left unmatched: 10. The CDR3 is 15 amino acids. Germline CDR1 KGHSH, CDR2 LQKENI. This clone was picked up one time. Sequencing was performed with immunoSEQ multiplex PCR; in TCRdb, only in-frame clones are kept and a portion is missing. The sample carries a few thousand clones, roughly four fifths recorded once. The specimen was peripheral blood. This chain links TRBV18 with TRBJ1-2; TRBD1 matches at 9 bases. This receptor was taken from a man in his sixties or seventies with active COVID-19. The CDR3 DNA is TGTGCCAGCTCAGAATACCGGGACAGGGTGGATGGCTACACCTTC. This sequence encodes CASSEYRDRVDGYTF.